A selection of T cell receptor beta chains follows, all from one sample in a study of regulatory dendritic cells for organ transplantation. These TCRs are of unknown antigen specificity. The assay was immunoSEQ multiplex PCR, and TCRdb's table has in-frame clones only and misses some. The table has about 3,500 clones, about 60% seen once. The sequencing sample was made of memory CD8+ T cells from blood cultured with dendritic cells. The receptors were gathered from a human donor in good health. Each CDR3 is given with its conserved first and last residue. The D gene is left open where the match is weak. Some rows have no size entry. The others give once, few or many, or a class for an expanded clone.

v_gene: TRBV11-3; abundance: few; d_gene: TRBD2; j_gene: TRBJ2-5; CDR3aa: CASSVPLAGEETQYF; CDR3nt: TGTGCCAGCAGCGTCCCTCTAGCGGGGGAAGAGACCCAGTACTTC
v_gene: TRBV11-2; abundance: NA; d_gene: TRBD1; j_gene: TRBJ1-5; CDR3aa: CASSLDPGGRNQPQHF; CDR3nt: TGTGCCAGCAGCTTAGATCCAGGGGGCAGAAATCAGCCCCAGCATTTT
v_gene: TRBV6-5; abundance: NA; d_gene: TRBD2; j_gene: TRBJ2-7; CDR3aa: CASSQLGGGAPEQYF; CDR3nt: TGTGCCAGCAGCCAACTGGGCGGGGGGGCCCCCGAGCAGTACTTC
v_gene: TRBV6-1; abundance: few; d_gene: NA; j_gene: TRBJ2-2; CDR3aa: CASSYAGELFF; CDR3nt: TGTGCCAGCAGTTACGCGGGGGAGCTGTTTTTT
v_gene: TRBV27; abundance: NA; d_gene: TRBD2; j_gene: TRBJ2-5; CDR3aa: CASSYGGAETQYF; CDR3nt: TGTGCCAGCAGTTACGGGGGGGCAGAGACCCAGTACTTC
v_gene: TRBV7-9; abundance: NA; d_gene: NA; j_gene: TRBJ2-4; CDR3aa: CASSSILGEIQYF; CDR3nt: TGTGCCAGCAGCTCCATTCTTGGAGAGATTCAGTACTTC
v_gene: TRBV21-1; abundance: NA; d_gene: NA; j_gene: TRBJ2-4; CDR3aa: CASSKLCVAKNIQYF; CDR3nt: TGTGCCAGCAGCAAACTGTGCGTAGCCAAAAACATTCAGTACTTC
v_gene: TRBV9; abundance: NA; d_gene: NA; j_gene: TRBJ2-2; CDR3aa: CASSGGSPGELFF; CDR3nt: TGTGCCAGCAGTGGGGGCAGTCCCGGGGAGCTGTTTTTT
v_gene: TRBV25-1; abundance: NA; d_gene: TRBD1; j_gene: TRBJ1-2; CDR3aa: CASTRGTGMGGYTF; CDR3nt: TGTGCCAGCACTCGGGGGACAGGGATGGGAGGCTACACCTTC
v_gene: TRBV19; abundance: medium-sized; d_gene: TRBD1; j_gene: TRBJ1-1; CDR3aa: CASGTGMNTEAFF; CDR3nt: TGTGCCAGTGGGACAGGGATGAACACTGAAGCTTTCTTT
v_gene: TRBV27; abundance: few; d_gene: TRBD1; j_gene: TRBJ1-4; CDR3aa: CASSLWGQGHEKLFF; CDR3nt: TGTGCCAGCAGTTTATGGGGACAGGGACATGAAAAACTGTTTTTT
v_gene: TRBV27; abundance: NA; d_gene: TRBD1; j_gene: TRBJ2-1; CDR3aa: CASTSDRDGYNEQFF; CDR3nt: TGTGCCAGCACCTCGGACAGGGACGGGTACAATGAGCAGTTCTTC
v_gene: TRBV4-2; abundance: once; d_gene: TRBD1; j_gene: TRBJ1-2; CDR3aa: CASSSTGVHGYTF; CDR3nt: TGTGCCAGCAGCTCTACAGGGGTACATGGCTACACCTTC
v_gene: TRBV4-2; abundance: NA; d_gene: TRBD1; j_gene: TRBJ2-1; CDR3aa: CASSQEGQGAYNEQFF; CDR3nt: TGTGCCAGCAGCCAAGAGGGGCAGGGGGCGTACAATGAGCAGTTCTTC
v_gene: TRBV4-1; abundance: NA; d_gene: TRBD1; j_gene: TRBJ1-3; CDR3aa: CASSPTEGARNTIYF; CDR3nt: TGCGCCAGCAGCCCAACGGAGGGGGCAAGAAACACCATATATTTT
v_gene: TRBV7-2; abundance: NA; d_gene: TRBD2; j_gene: TRBJ2-7; CDR3aa: CASSQALAGGYEQYF; CDR3nt: TGTGCCAGCAGCCAGGCCCTAGCGGGGGGGTACGAGCAGTACTTC
v_gene: TRBV5-1; abundance: few; d_gene: NA; j_gene: TRBJ1-1; CDR3aa: CASSLGVGGYEDTEAFF; CDR3nt: TGCGCCAGCAGCTTGGGGGTGGGAGGGTATGAGGACACTGAAGCTTTCTTT
v_gene: TRBV6-6; abundance: NA; d_gene: NA; j_gene: TRBJ2-7; CDR3aa: CASSYSSTGTYEQYF; CDR3nt: TGTGCCAGCAGTTACTCGAGTACCGGGACTTACGAGCAGTACTTC
v_gene: TRBV10-3; abundance: once; d_gene: TRBD1; j_gene: TRBJ1-5; CDR3aa: CAISESGQGNQPQHF; CDR3nt: TGTGCCATCAGTGAGTCGGGACAGGGGAATCAGCCCCAGCATTTT
v_gene: TRBV11-3; abundance: large; d_gene: TRBD2; j_gene: TRBJ2-7; CDR3aa: CASSGGGRPYEQYF; CDR3nt: TGTGCCAGCAGCGGGGGGGGGAGACCCTACGAGCAGTACTTC
v_gene: TRBV9; abundance: NA; d_gene: TRBD1; j_gene: TRBJ1-6; CDR3aa: CASSARQGLNSPLHF; CDR3nt: TGTGCCAGCAGCGCCAGACAGGGGTTAAATTCACCCCTCCACTTT
v_gene: TRBV5-4; abundance: NA; d_gene: NA; j_gene: TRBJ1-1; CDR3aa: CASSLTDYLNTEAFF; CDR3nt: TGTGCCAGCAGCTTGACAGACTACCTGAACACTGAAGCTTTCTTT
v_gene: TRBV7-2; abundance: NA; d_gene: NA; j_gene: TRBJ1-2; CDR3aa: CASSFGRTGYTF; CDR3nt: TGTGCCAGCAGCTTTGGGAGGACTGGCTACACCTTC
v_gene: TRBV7-9; abundance: NA; d_gene: TRBD1; j_gene: TRBJ1-4; CDR3aa: CASSLESGTGRKLFF; CDR3nt: TGTGCCAGCAGCTTAGAATCCGGGACAGGGAGGAAACTGTTTTTT
v_gene: TRBV9; abundance: NA; d_gene: NA; j_gene: TRBJ1-1; CDR3aa: CASSARSYTEAFF; CDR3nt: TGTGCCAGCAGCGCCCGGTCCTACACTGAAGCTTTCTTT
v_gene: TRBV4-1; abundance: NA; d_gene: NA; j_gene: TRBJ2-7; CDR3aa: CASSQDDGHPTEQYF; CDR3nt: TGCGCCAGCAGCCAAGACGACGGACACCCAACCGAGCAGTACTTC
v_gene: TRBV4-1; abundance: few; d_gene: TRBD2; j_gene: TRBJ2-1; CDR3aa: CASRGLAGDNEQFF; CDR3nt: TGCGCCAGCAGGGGACTAGCGGGGGACAATGAGCAGTTCTTC
v_gene: TRBV4-1; abundance: few; d_gene: TRBD1; j_gene: TRBJ1-3; CDR3aa: CASSQEGQGVAGNTIYF; CDR3nt: TGCGCCAGCAGCCAAGAGGGGCAGGGGGTGGCTGGAAACACCATATATTTT
v_gene: TRBV4-1; abundance: NA; d_gene: NA; j_gene: TRBJ1-2; CDR3aa: CASSLDAGYGYTF; CDR3nt: TGCGCCAGCAGCCTCGACGCGGGCTATGGCTACACCTTC
v_gene: TRBV7-3; abundance: NA; d_gene: TRBD1; j_gene: TRBJ1-1; CDR3aa: CASSDRGLIEAFF; CDR3nt: TGTGCCAGCAGCGACAGGGGGCTGATTGAAGCTTTCTTT
v_gene: TRBV5-1; abundance: few; d_gene: NA; j_gene: TRBJ2-3; CDR3aa: CASSFPSGQNTDTQYF; CDR3nt: TGCGCCAGCAGCTTCCCCTCCGGACAGAATACAGATACGCAGTATTTT
v_gene: TRBV29-1; abundance: NA; d_gene: NA; j_gene: TRBJ1-1; CDR3aa: CSVEGGTEAFF; CDR3nt: TGCAGCGTTGAAGGAGGCACTGAAGCTTTCTTT
v_gene: TRBV6-5; abundance: NA; d_gene: TRBD1; j_gene: TRBJ2-1; CDR3aa: CASSSGQGANEQFF; CDR3nt: TGTGCCAGCAGTTCGGGACAGGGGGCGAATGAGCAGTTCTTC
v_gene: TRBV7-9; abundance: NA; d_gene: TRBD2; j_gene: TRBJ2-5; CDR3aa: CASSIPLAGQETQYF; CDR3nt: TGTGCCAGCAGTATTCCTTTAGCGGGTCAAGAGACCCAGTACTTC
v_gene: TRBV9; abundance: NA; d_gene: NA; j_gene: TRBJ2-7; CDR3aa: CASSAGVYEQYF; CDR3nt: TGTGCCAGCAGCGCCGGAGTCTACGAGCAGTACTTC
v_gene: TRBV2; abundance: few; d_gene: NA; j_gene: TRBJ2-7; CDR3aa: CASSEGSPGEQYF; CDR3nt: TGTGCCAGCAGTGAAGGATCGCCGGGCGAGCAGTACTTC
v_gene: TRBV13; abundance: few; d_gene: NA; j_gene: TRBJ1-2; CDR3aa: CASSLPRGGYTF; CDR3nt: TGTGCCAGCAGCCTACCTAGGGGTGGCTACACCTTC
v_gene: TRBV6-5; abundance: NA; d_gene: NA; j_gene: TRBJ1-2; CDR3aa: CASSSYGEANYGYTF; CDR3nt: TGTGCCAGCAGCTCATACGGAGAAGCTAACTATGGCTACACCTTC
v_gene: TRBV5-4; abundance: NA; d_gene: TRBD1; j_gene: TRBJ1-6; CDR3aa: CASSLRRGDSLSYNSPLHF; CDR3nt: TGTGCCAGCAGCTTGCGAAGAGGGGACAGCCTCTCCTATAATTCACCCCTCCACTTT
v_gene: TRBV5-1; abundance: few; d_gene: NA; j_gene: TRBJ1-2; CDR3aa: CASSEGHSYGYTF; CDR3nt: TGCGCCAGCAGCGAAGGACATTCCTATGGCTACACCTTC
v_gene: TRBV9; abundance: medium-sized; d_gene: TRBD2; j_gene: TRBJ2-2; CDR3aa: CASSVAGFNGGRGTGELFF; CDR3nt: TGTGCCAGCAGCGTAGCCGGATTCAACGGGGGGAGGGGAACCGGGGAGCTGTTTTTT
v_gene: TRBV4-1; abundance: NA; d_gene: NA; j_gene: TRBJ2-7; CDR3aa: CASSQDRGFTYEQYF; CDR3nt: TGCGCCAGCAGCCAAGACAGGGGATTCACCTACGAGCAGTACTTC
v_gene: TRBV4-2; abundance: NA; d_gene: NA; j_gene: TRBJ2-3; CDR3aa: CASSQDSRGTDTQYF; CDR3nt: TGTGCCAGCAGCCAGGACTCCCGAGGTACAGATACGCAGTATTTT
v_gene: TRBV7-6; abundance: NA; d_gene: NA; j_gene: TRBJ1-5; CDR3aa: CASSSGGQGQPQHF; CDR3nt: TGTGCCAGCAGCTCGGGGGGGCAAGGGCAGCCCCAGCATTTT
v_gene: TRBV6-1; abundance: NA; d_gene: NA; j_gene: TRBJ2-3; CDR3aa: CASSEAQGHKRYTQYF; CDR3nt: TGTGCCAGCAGTGAAGCGCAGGGGCACAAGAGATATACGCAGTATTTT
v_gene: TRBV6-5; abundance: NA; d_gene: NA; j_gene: TRBJ1-1; CDR3aa: CASSYIRDYTEAFF; CDR3nt: TGTGCCAGCAGTTATATCCGAGACTACACTGAAGCTTTCTTT
v_gene: TRBV7-8; abundance: few; d_gene: NA; j_gene: TRBJ1-4; CDR3aa: CASSSPLGGEANEKLFF; CDR3nt: TGTGCCAGCAGCTCCCCACTTGGGGGCGAGGCTAATGAAAAACTGTTTTTT
v_gene: TRBV5-6; abundance: NA; d_gene: NA; j_gene: TRBJ1-1; CDR3aa: CASSLGLGLAFF; CDR3nt: TGTGCCAGCAGCTTGGGCCTCGGGTTAGCTTTCTTT
v_gene: TRBV5-4; abundance: few; d_gene: NA; j_gene: TRBJ1-6; CDR3aa: CASSPDGSGIINSPLHF; CDR3nt: TGTGCCAGCAGTCCCGATGGATCCGGGATTATTAATTCACCCCTCCACTTT
v_gene: TRBV7-2; abundance: large; d_gene: TRBD2; j_gene: TRBJ2-3; CDR3aa: CASSILAGFTDTQYF; CDR3nt: TGTGCCAGCAGCATTCTAGCGGGGTTCACAGATACGCAGTATTTT
v_gene: TRBV9; abundance: NA; d_gene: NA; j_gene: TRBJ1-1; CDR3aa: CASSVHLTAEAFF; CDR3nt: TGTGCCAGCAGCGTACACCTAACCGCTGAAGCTTTCTTT
v_gene: TRBV5-6; abundance: NA; d_gene: TRBD1; j_gene: TRBJ2-5; CDR3aa: CASSSGTGRWETQYF; CDR3nt: TGTGCCAGCAGCTCCGGGACAGGGCGATGGGAGACCCAGTACTTC
v_gene: TRBV6-6; abundance: medium-sized; d_gene: TRBD1; j_gene: TRBJ1-2; CDR3aa: CAAGQEGNYGYTF; CDR3nt: TGTGCCGCAGGACAGGAGGGCAACTATGGCTACACCTTC
v_gene: TRBV13; abundance: NA; d_gene: NA; j_gene: TRBJ1-2; CDR3aa: CASSSGRGAHGYTF; CDR3nt: TGTGCCAGCAGCTCAGGCCGGGGGGCCCATGGCTACACCTTC
v_gene: TRBV6-1; abundance: NA; d_gene: NA; j_gene: TRBJ1-1; CDR3aa: CASSEVTASEAFF; CDR3nt: TGTGCCAGCAGTGAAGTGACAGCCTCTGAAGCTTTCTTT